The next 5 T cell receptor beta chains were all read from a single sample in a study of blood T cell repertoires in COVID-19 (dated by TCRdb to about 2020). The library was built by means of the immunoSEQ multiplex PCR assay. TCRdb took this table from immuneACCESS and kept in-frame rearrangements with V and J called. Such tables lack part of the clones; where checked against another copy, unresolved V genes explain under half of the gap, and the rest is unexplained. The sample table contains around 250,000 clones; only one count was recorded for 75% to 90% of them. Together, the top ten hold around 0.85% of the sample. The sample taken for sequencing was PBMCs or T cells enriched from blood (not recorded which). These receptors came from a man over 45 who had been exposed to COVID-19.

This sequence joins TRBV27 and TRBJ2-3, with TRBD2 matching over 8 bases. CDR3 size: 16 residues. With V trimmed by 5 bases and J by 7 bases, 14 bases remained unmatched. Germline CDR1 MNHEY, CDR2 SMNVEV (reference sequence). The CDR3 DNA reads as TGTGCCAGCAGTCCGTTAGCGGGGCGCACGAGGAATACGCAGTATTTT. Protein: CASSPLAGRTRNTQYF.

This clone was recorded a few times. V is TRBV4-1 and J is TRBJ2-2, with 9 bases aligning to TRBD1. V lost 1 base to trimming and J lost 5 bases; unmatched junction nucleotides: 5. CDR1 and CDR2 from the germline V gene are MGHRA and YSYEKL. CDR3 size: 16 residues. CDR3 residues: CASSQVLGQGTGELFF. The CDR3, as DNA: TGCGCCAGCAGCCAAGTTCTGGGACAGGGAACCGGGGAGCTGTTTTTT.

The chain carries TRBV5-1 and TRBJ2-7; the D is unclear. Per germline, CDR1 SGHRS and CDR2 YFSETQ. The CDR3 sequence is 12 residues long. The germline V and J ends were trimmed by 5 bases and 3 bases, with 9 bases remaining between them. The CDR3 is CASSPQSYEQYF. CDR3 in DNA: TGCGCCAGCAGTCCACAGAGCTACGAGCAGTACTTC.

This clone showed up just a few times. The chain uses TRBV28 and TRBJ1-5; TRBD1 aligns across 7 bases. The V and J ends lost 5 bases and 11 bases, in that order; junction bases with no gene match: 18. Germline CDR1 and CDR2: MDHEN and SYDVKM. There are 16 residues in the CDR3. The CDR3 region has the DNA TGTGCCAGCAGTCCCACCCGTAGGGGGCTATGGGAATCCCAGCATTTT. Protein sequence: CASSPTRRGLWESQHF.

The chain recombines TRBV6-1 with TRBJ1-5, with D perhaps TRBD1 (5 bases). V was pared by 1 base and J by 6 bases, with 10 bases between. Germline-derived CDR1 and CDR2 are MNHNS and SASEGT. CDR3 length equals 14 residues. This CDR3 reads CASSEDGHGQPQHF. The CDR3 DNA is TGTGCCAGCAGTGAAGACGGACACGGTCAGCCCCAGCATTTT.